A single sample gave rise to the 14 T cell receptor beta chains below, sequenced in a study of T-cell reconstitution after alpha-beta-depleted transplantation in children. Unique molecular identifiers were built into the TCRbeta library. TCRdb reanalysed the PCR reads using MiXCR and keeps one entry per CDR3 protein. Seen here are 280,000 or so distinct CDR3 sequences, approximately 10% observed once, and the top ten hold about a quarter. The sequenced sample was peripheral blood, obtained 180 days after TCRalphabeta/CD19-depleted stem cell transplant. Every receptor here comes from a male patient under 10 years old who had a stem cell transplant for chronic granulomatous disease, so the T cells may come from the graft donor.

This clonotype was counted ten times or more. The chain uses TRBV5-1 and TRBJ2-5; D gene uncertain. The CDR3 totals 11 residues. V gave up 4 bases and J gave up 4 bases, with 5 bases separating them. CDR1 is SGHRS and CDR2 is YFSETQ in the germline V gene. The CDR3: CASSKSETQYF. CDR3 in DNA: TGCGCCAGCAGCAAGTCAGAGACCCAGTACTTC. Variable domain in full (rest from reference TRBV5-1 and TRBJ2-5): KAGVTQTPRYLIKTRGQQVTLSCSPISGHRSVSWYQQTPGQGLQFLFEYFSETQRNKGNFPGRFSGRQFSNSRSEMNVSTLELGDSALYLCASSKSETQYFGPGTRLLVL.

The J gene is TRBJ2-1, the V gene TRBV5-1; possibly TRBD1 or TRBD2 for D (5 bases each). Trimming left V 4 bases short and J 6 bases short, with 14 bases between. From germline, CDR1 is SGHRS and CDR2 YFSETQ. The CDR3 runs 14 residues. The DNA for the CDR3 is TGCGCCAGCAGCCCGTCGGGGCCGACCAATGAGCAGTTCTTC. Translating gives CASSPSGPTNEQFF.

The chain links TRBV29-1 to TRBJ2-5, with 7 bases aligning to TRBD1. CDR3 size: 13 residues. J lost 4 bases, V lost 6 bases, and 8 bases had no gene match. Germline V gives CDR1 SQVTM, CDR2 ANQGSEA. In DNA form, the CDR3 reads TGCAGCGTGTCACAGGGGTATTCAGAGACCCAGTACTTC. Residues: CSVSQGYSETQYF.

This clonotype came up many times. The rearrangement joins TRBV5-5 to TRBJ2-3; D ambiguous. Between the trimmed V and J ends, which lost 2 bases and 2 bases, there was a span of 12 bases. CDR1 is SGHKS, CDR2 YYEKEE, per germline (reference sequence). The CDR3 spans 15 residues. CDR3 sequence: CASSLEVTYTDTQYF. The CDR3 coding sequence is TGTGCCAGCAGCTTAGAGGTAACTTACACAGATACGCAGTATTTT.

This clonotype was seen repeatedly, ten times or more. This sequence joins TRBV15 and TRBJ2-1; D is unclear. With 5 bases removed from V and 0 bases from J, the gap between germline ends came to 11 bases. This CDR3 has 15 amino acids. CDR1 and CDR2 (germline): LNHNV, YYDKDF (reference sequence). The CDR3 loop is CATSWQQYSYNEQFF. The CDR3 coding sequence is TGTGCCACCAGCTGGCAACAGTACTCCTACAATGAGCAGTTCTTC.

This clonotype has a count of ten or more. This chain uses TRBV5-5 with TRBJ2-5; TRBD2 matches at 12 bases. The CDR3 length is 16 residues. With 1 base clipped from V and 4 bases from J, the junction kept 5 bases outside the gene matches. The germline V gene encodes CDR1 SGHKS and CDR2 YYEKEE (reference sequence). CDR3 loop: CASSLLASGGGETQYF. CDR3 bases: TGTGCCAGCAGCTTGTTGGCTAGCGGGGGGGGAGAGACCCAGTACTTC.

This clonotype occurred many times. The rearrangement joins TRBV6-1 to TRBJ1-4, with TRBD1 matching 7 bases. Unmatched junction bases numbered 7, after V lost 4 bases and J lost 5 bases. Germline V gene data show CDR1 as MNHNS and CDR2 as SASEGT. CDR3 length: 15 amino acids. CDR3 in DNA: TGTGCCAGCAGTGGGCCCACGGGACAGAATGAAAAACTGTTTTTT. Translation gives CASSGPTGQNEKLFF.

In this sample, this clonotype turned up many times. The chain is built from TRBV20-1 and TRBJ2-1, with 11 bases identical to TRBD2. This CDR3 spans 17 amino acids. Germline lookup yields CDR1 DFQATT and CDR2 SNEGSKA (reference sequence). Trimming removed 2 bases from V and 6 bases from J; junction bases left unmatched: 12. CDR3 in DNA: TGCAGTGCTAGACTGTTAGCGGGGGGGCCAAGGAGCAATGAGCAGTTCTTC. Protein sequence: CSARLLAGGPRSNEQFF.

The table lists this clonotype with a few counts. The chain has TRBV5-4 and TRBJ2-2; 9 nucleotides line up with TRBD2. V lost 1 base, J lost 6 bases, and 10 bases stayed unmatched. Germline values: CDR1 SGHNT, CDR2 YYREEE (reference sequence). This CDR3 spans 17 amino acids. The CDR3 sequence is CASSLMALAGESGELFF. The CDR3 DNA reads TGTGCCAGCAGCTTGATGGCCTTAGCGGGAGAATCCGGGGAGCTGTTTTTT.

This clonotype was found many times. This chain connects TRBV27 to TRBJ2-3; D possibly corresponds to TRBD2 (5 bases). This CDR3 comprises 15 residues. The germline V gene has CDR1 MNHEY and CDR2 SMNVEV (reference sequence). V was cut by 2 bases and J by 0 bases, with 9 bases left in between. The CDR3 spells CASSLREGSTDTQYF. CDR3 sequence (DNA): TGTGCCAGCAGTTTAAGAGAGGGTAGCACAGATACGCAGTATTTT.

The chain is built from TRBV27 and TRBJ1-6; D remains ambiguous. V lost 3 bases and J lost 8, with 11 bases in between. The CDR3 loop spans 14 amino acids. Germline lookup yields CDR1 MNHEY and CDR2 SMNVEV (reference sequence). In DNA form, the CDR3 reads TGTGCCAGCAGTTTTGCAGGTGCGGATTCACCCCTCCACTTT. As protein: CASSFAGADSPLHF.

This clonotype was counted at least ten times. The chain uses TRBV12-3 or TRBV12-4 and TRBJ2-7; D remains unclear. The CDR3 contains 13 residues. V was pared by 1 base and J by 5 bases, with 9 bases between. The DNA of the CDR3 is TGTGCCAGCAGTTTAGTTAATGGCCACGAGCAGTACTTC. Its protein is CASSLVNGHEQYF.

This clonotype was recorded many times. V is TRBV28 and J is TRBJ2-7, with D tentatively TRBD1 or TRBD2 (5 bases each). The germline V gene encodes CDR1 MDHEN and CDR2 SYDVKM. CDR3 length equals 13 residues. Trimming removed 10 bases at V and 2 bases at J, with 15 bases between. The CDR3 nucleotides read TGTGCCATCTCCGGGACGGCCCCCTACGAGCAGTACTTC. Translated: CAISGTAPYEQYF.

This clonotype appeared many times. The rearrangement uses TRBV5-1 and TRBJ2-7; tentative D call: TRBD1 (5 bases). Germline V gene sequence: CDR1 SGHRS, CDR2 YFSETQ. Trimming shortened V by 0 bases and J by 6 bases, and 7 bases separated the two germline ends. The CDR3 runs to 12 residues. The CDR3, as DNA: TGCGCCAGCAGCTTGGGGGGCCGCGAGCAGTACTTC. Translation: CASSLGGREQYF.